In its sample, the clone carrying this T cell receptor (beta chain) was seen a few times. The time point: baseline, week 1 (first vaccination visit). Treatment meaning: pre-vaccination baseline after standard-of-care therapy. Germline lookup yields CDR1 SGHVS and CDR2 FNYEAQ. The CDR3 spans 14 residues. V was clipped by 5 bases and J by 3 bases; unmatched bases: 5. TCRdb's table, derived via immunoSEQ multiplex PCR, lists solely in-frame clones and lacks some. The sample yields about 35,000 clones, roughly nine tenths seen once. These data come from a study of a mutant IDH1 vaccine in newly diagnosed glioma. Study-wide background: There were approximately 62% males and about 38% females among treated patients, whose mean age was 40.4 years.

This sequence joins TRBV7-6 and TRBJ1-1, with TRBD1 matching 8 bases. This receptor was identified in a woman aged 35 to 49 with glioma. Sequences were derived from PBMCs, sampled from a glioma patient treated with radiotherapy, temozolomide or both. The CDR3 sequence: CASSLPGGDTEAFF. In DNA form, the CDR3 reads TGTGCCAGCAGCCTCCCAGGGGGCGACACTGAAGCTTTCTTT.